This TCR beta chain comes out of a study of cytomegalovirus exposure and HLA in healthy donors. As for the study in general: Of a few hundred genotyped donors, about 80% grouped in the Caucasian-associated ancestry cluster.

Germline CDR1 and CDR2: SNHLY and FYNNEI. This CDR3 region has 13 residues. Trimming took off 7 bases at V and 0 bases at J, with 9 bases between the two ends. This clone was found once. What it binds is not known. The PCR made use of 60 Vbeta and 13 Jbeta primers. The table came from immunoSEQ multiplex PCR; TCRdb's copy has only in-frame clones and leaves some out. The profile shows 100,000 or so clones, more than 80% of them singletons. Findings and caveats of the study: Association of a missense DCLRE1C variant with TCR beta V- and J-gene trimming was reported in a later analysis. Researchers catalogued 164 TCR beta chains as cytomegalovirus-associated.

The V and J genes are TRBV2 and TRBJ1-1; D is unresolved. This receptor was taken from a man in his thirties or forties in good health and CMV-seronegative. The sample consisted of PBMCs. CDR3 in DNA: TGTGCCAGCACTCAGGCGTTGAACACTGAAGCTTTCTTT. It encodes CASTQALNTEAFF.